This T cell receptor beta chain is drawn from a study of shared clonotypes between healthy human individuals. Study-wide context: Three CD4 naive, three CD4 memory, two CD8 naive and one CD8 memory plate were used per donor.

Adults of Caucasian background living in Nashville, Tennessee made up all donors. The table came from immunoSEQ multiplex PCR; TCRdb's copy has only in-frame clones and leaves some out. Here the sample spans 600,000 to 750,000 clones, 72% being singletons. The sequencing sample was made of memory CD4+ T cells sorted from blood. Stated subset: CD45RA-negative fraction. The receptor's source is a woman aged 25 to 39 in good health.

This CDR3 is CSAGVRDDFAEAFF. Here the CDR3 DNA reads TGCAGCGCAGGGGTCCGGGACGATTTTGCTGAAGCTTTCTTT. The rearrangement joins TRBV29-1 to TRBJ1-1; TRBD1 might be the D (6 bases). The CDR3 is 14 residues long. Germline V gene lookup returns CDR1 SQVTM and CDR2 ANQGSEA. Trimming took off 7 bases at V and 6 bases at J, with 21 bases between the two ends.